The next 26 T cell receptor beta chains were all read from a single sample in a study of read filtering for tumor transcriptome and immune sequencing. Molecular barcoded adaptors covering alpha/delta and beta/gamma chains were used on 400 to 450 ng RNA. MiXCR, run by TCRdb on the reads, gives a single entry per CDR3 protein. The table lists around 38,000 distinct CDR3 sequences, roughly an eighth of them singletons. Sequencing was done on a sample of a population of CD138-negative cells sorted from bone marrow. These receptors all stem from a donor at least 40 years old with multiple myeloma.

The chain recombines TRBV30 with TRBJ1-1; perhaps TRBD1 as D (5 bases). CDR1 and CDR2 from the germline V gene are GTSNPN and SVGIG (reference sequence). V was shortened by 0 bases and J by 1 base, with 12 bases between the two germline ends. CDR3 length: 15 residues. CDR3 in amino acids: CAWSVGGSGNTEAFF. The CDR3 DNA sequence: TGTGCCTGGAGTGTGGGGGGGTCTGGGAACACTGAAGCTTTCTTT.

This clonotype was detected many times. The genes are TRBV19 and TRBJ1-2; D is unresolved. Trimming removed 6 bases from V and 6 bases from J, with 11 bases in between. The CDR3 sequence is 12 residues long. Germline CDR1 LNHDA, CDR2 SQIVND (reference sequence). CDR3 sequence reads: CASSQADDGYTF. CDR3 sequence (DNA): TGTGCCAGTAGCCAGGCGGACGATGGCTACACCTTC.

By frequency in the sample, this clonotype is large (0.1 to 1%). The chain uses TRBV2 and TRBJ2-2, with TRBD1 matching over 9 bases. Germline V gene data show CDR1 as SNHLY and CDR2 as FYNNEI. Unmatched junction bases numbered 5, after V lost 2 bases and J lost 7 bases. The CDR3 is 15 amino acids. The CDR3 coding sequence is TGTGCCAGCAGTGAAAACAGGGGGCAAGGCGGGGAGCTGTTTTTT. It translates to CASSENRGQGGELFF. Combining the CDR3 with reference TRBV2 and TRBJ2-2 gives the whole variable domain EPEVTQTPSHQVTQMGQEVILRCVPISNHLYFYWYRQILGQKVEFLVSFYNNEISEKSEIFDDQFSVERPDGSNFTLKIRSTKLEDSAMYFCASSENRGQGGELFFGEGSRLTVL.

This clonotype was counted ten times or more. V gene TRBV4-1 combines with J gene TRBJ2-7; D uncertain. This CDR3 region has 13 residues. Germline V lookup: CDR1 MGHRA, CDR2 YSYEKL. Trimming took off 1 base at V and 0 bases at J, with 4 bases between the two ends. CDR3 protein: CASSQGFSYEQYF. The DNA for the CDR3 is TGCGCCAGCAGCCAAGGGTTCTCCTACGAGCAGTACTTC.

This clonotype was seen at least ten times. CDR3 sequence reads: CSVEDSTSGTDTQYF. The CDR3 bases are TGCAGCGTTGAAGATTCGACTAGCGGTACAGATACGCAGTATTTT. J is TRBJ2-3 and V is TRBV29-1, with 9 bases identical to TRBD2. V was clipped by 0 bases and J by 3 bases; unmatched bases: 4. CDR3 length: 15 amino acids. Per germline, CDR1 SQVTM and CDR2 ANQGSEA.

Comments on this clonotype: A far larger clone differs by one base, so this is likely a read error. J is TRBJ2-1 and V is TRBV7-2; 8 bases match TRBD2. The germline CDR1 and CDR2 sequences are SGHTA and FQGNSA. The trim removed 4 bases at V and 0 bases at J, leaving 17 bases unmatched. This CDR3 contains 20 residues. The CDR3 here is CASSSRDGGARGNSYNEQFF. The DNA of the CDR3 is TGTGCCAGCAGCTCTCGGGACGGGGGGGCGAGGGGGAACTCCTACAATGAGCAGTTCTTC.

A remark on this clonotype: Sequence at one end of the junction differs from germline and may be a read error. The DNA for the CDR3 is TGCAGCATTCTATTGAGGGTGGGGTACGAGCAGTATTTC. It translates to CSILLRVGYEQYF. This chain joins TRBV29-1 and TRBJ2-7; D is perhaps TRBD2 (5 bases). The CDR3 is 13 residues long. Germline V gene lookup returns CDR1 SQVTM and CDR2 ANQGSEA.

At least ten counts were recorded for this clonotype. The chain is built from TRBV6-1 and TRBJ1-5; D not resolved. The CDR3 consists of 15 residues. Germline V gene data show CDR1 as MNHNS and CDR2 as SASEGT. V lost 5 bases and J lost 2, with 13 bases in between. In DNA, the CDR3 is TGTGCCAGCAGTCCAATTGTGGCAGGCAATCAGCCCCAGCATTTT. The encoded protein is CASSPIVAGNQPQHF.

This clonotype was found many times. The chain employs TRBV20-1 and TRBJ2-1; D is ambiguous. Trimming took off 6 bases at V and 6 bases at J, with 12 bases between the two ends. Germline V lookup: CDR1 DFQATT, CDR2 SNEGSKA (reference sequence). There are 12 residues in the CDR3. Written as DNA, the CDR3 is TGCAGTGCCGGTCCACCGGGCAATGAGCAGTTCTTC. This encodes CSAGPPGNEQFF.

This clonotype was seen many times. The chain employs TRBV5-1 and TRBJ2-1, with D possibly TRBD2 on 5 matching bases. V was pared by 1 base and J by 8 bases, with 10 bases between. This CDR3 region has 13 residues. The germline V gene has CDR1 SGHRS and CDR2 YFSETQ. The CDR3 loop is CASSLRLADEQFF. The CDR3 DNA follows: TGCGCCAGCAGCTTGAGGCTAGCTGATGAGCAGTTCTTC.

V and J are TRBV11-3 and TRBJ2-2; D gene uncertain. Between the trimmed V and J ends, which lost 5 bases and 1 base, there was a span of 14 bases. In germline, CDR1 is SGHNT, CDR2 YENEEA. The CDR3 is made up of 16 amino acids. DNA for the CDR3: TGTGCCAGCAGCCTGATGGGGAATATGAACACCGGGGAGCTGTTTTTT. Amino acids: CASSLMGNMNTGELFF.

The chain uses TRBV7-9 and TRBJ1-4; possibly TRBD1 for D (5 bases). The V gene lost 4 bases and the J gene lost 8 bases, with 14 bases spanning the gap. Germline CDR1 SEHNR, CDR2 FQNEAQ (reference sequence). There are 14 residues in the CDR3. CDR3 loop: CASSSTGVREKLFF. Written as DNA, the CDR3 is TGTGCCAGCAGCTCAACGGGGGTTAGAGAAAAACTGTTTTTT.

At least ten counts were recorded for this clonotype. CDR3 DNA: TGCGCCAGCAGCTTTTCCGGGAGCAATCGGGATACGCAGTATTTT. Its protein product is CASSFSGSNRDTQYF. The chain is built from TRBV5-1 and TRBJ2-3; possibly TRBD2 for D (6 bases). Germline CDR1 reads SGHRS; CDR2 reads YFSETQ. Trimming removed 2 bases from V and 6 bases from J, with 16 bases in between. The CDR3 loop spans 15 amino acids. The variable domain in full, completed from reference TRBV5-1 and TRBJ2-3, reads KAGVTQTPRYLIKTRGQQVTLSCSPISGHRSVSWYQQTPGQGLQFLFEYFSETQRNKGNFPGRFSGRQFSNSRSEMNVSTLELGDSALYLCASSFSGSNRDTQYFGPGTRLTVL.

This clonotype was detected a few times. Without the conserved terminal phenylalanine or tryptophan, this CDR3 likely stems from a read error. The chain combines TRBV4-2 with TRBJ2-7; 11 bases agree with TRBD2. The CDR3 has 16 amino acids. After removal of 2 bases from V and 3 bases from J, the junction contained 6 bases not matched to a gene. The germline CDR1 and CDR2 sequences are LGHNA and YNFKEQ. CDR3 in amino acids: CASSQLTSGSFYEQYS. CDR3 DNA sequence: TGTGCCAGCAGCCAATTAACTAGCGGGAGCTTCTACGAGCAGTACTCC.

The sample holds many counts of this clonotype. The genes are TRBV28 and TRBJ1-4; no clear D gene. Germline V gives CDR1 MDHEN, CDR2 SYDVKM. The CDR3 runs 14 residues. Deletions cut 4 bases from V and 1 base from J, with 7 bases between. This CDR3 is CASSYDGTNEKLFF. The CDR3 DNA sequence: TGTGCCAGCAGTTATGATGGAACTAATGAAAAACTGTTTTTT.

There are many counts of this clonotype. The gene calls are TRBV28 and TRBJ2-7; no firm D call. CDR1 is MDHEN and CDR2 is SYDVKM in the germline V gene. Deletions cut 2 bases from V and 7 bases from J, with 12 bases between. The CDR3 sequence is 13 residues long. CDR3: CASSLSGIWEQYF. The CDR3 coding sequence is TGTGCCAGCAGTTTAAGTGGGATCTGGGAGCAGTACTTC.

This clonotype appeared many times. The CDR3 here is CASSPGLAGANTGELFF. In nucleotides, the CDR3 is TGCGCCAGCAGCCCCGGACTAGCGGGAGCAAACACCGGGGAGCTGTTTTTT. The J gene is TRBJ2-2, the V gene TRBV5-1; 13 bases align to TRBD2. The CDR3 runs 17 residues. Unmatched junction bases numbered 5, after V lost 4 bases and J lost 2 bases. Germline-derived CDR1 and CDR2 are SGHRS and YFSETQ.

The V call is TRBV7-2, the J call TRBJ2-1; D assignment may be TRBD1 or TRBD2 (5 bases each). V lost 4 bases and J 9 bases, leaving 10 bases between the germline ends. CDR3 size: 12 residues. Germline CDR1 and CDR2: SGHTA and FQGNSA. CDR3 DNA: TGTGCCAGCAGCTCAACCGGGGCTGAGCAGTTCTTC. Translated: CASSSTGAEQFF.

CDR3 protein: CASSPPQDYTGELFF. CDR3 in DNA: TGTGCCAGCTCACCACCCCAGGACTACACCGGGGAGCTGTTTTTT. The V gene is TRBV18, the J gene TRBJ2-2; possible D gene TRBD2, 5 bases. The CDR3 runs 15 residues. Trimming removed 0 bases at V and 3 bases at J, with 8 bases between. Germline V CDR1 and CDR2: KGHSH, LQKENI.

This clonotype appeared many times. V usage is TRBV7-2 and J usage is TRBJ2-1; a weak D match, TRBD1 (6 bases). The CDR3 is 14 residues long. CDR1 and CDR2 from the germline V gene are SGHTA and FQGNSA. The V and J ends lost 3 bases and 5 bases respectively, with 11 bases between them. The CDR3 DNA is TGTGCCAGCAGCTTGGCAGGGGTAAACAATGAGCAGTTCTTC. Its translation: CASSLAGVNNEQFF.

The chain employs TRBV11-2 and TRBJ2-1; 10 positions match TRBD2. Germline CDR1 reads SGHAT; CDR2 reads FQNNGV. With 4 bases clipped from V and 2 bases from J, the junction kept 2 bases outside the gene matches. There are 15 residues in the CDR3. CDR3 sequence: CASSSLAGAYNEQFF. The CDR3 bases are TGTGCCAGCAGCTCCCTAGCGGGGGCCTACAATGAGCAGTTCTTC. Using reference TRBV11-2 and TRBJ2-1 for the parts outside the CDR3, the full variable domain is EAGVAQSPRYKIIEKRQSVAFWCNPISGHATLYWYQQILGQGPKLLIQFQNNGVVDDSQLPKDRFSAERLKGVDSTLKIQPAKLEDSAVYLCASSSLAGAYNEQFFGPGTRLTVL.

This clonotype has at least ten counts. V is TRBV20-1 and J is TRBJ2-3; TRBD2 matches at 11 bases. In germline, CDR1 is DFQATT, CDR2 SNEGSKA (reference sequence). V trimming: 3 bases; J trimming: 6 bases; junction bases outside the gene matches: 5. CDR3 length equals 14 residues. CDR3 sequence reads: CSASKLAGVDTQYF. The CDR3 DNA reads as TGCAGTGCTAGTAAACTAGCGGGAGTGGATACGCAGTATTTT.

V and J are TRBV7-9 and TRBJ1-5; TRBD1 is a possible D gene (6 bases). Trimming removed 5 bases from V and 16 bases from J, with 21 bases in between. There are 13 residues in the CDR3. The germline V gene has CDR1 SEHNR and CDR2 FQNEAQ (reference sequence). For the CDR3, the DNA is TGTGCCAGCAGCGTGGACAGAGATCAGCTCCAACATTTT. This gives the protein CASSVDRDQLQHF.

In its sample, this clonotype was seen many times. This CDR3 fails to terminate in the conserved phenylalanine or tryptophan, so it likely reflects a read error. V gene TRBV29-1 combines with J gene TRBJ2-1, with 7 positions matching TRBD2. The CDR3 runs 14 residues. CDR1 and CDR2 (germline): SQVTM, ANQGSEA. J gave up 4 bases and V 5 bases, and 8 bases lay outside the gene matches. DNA for the CDR3: TGCAGCGTTCAGGAAACTAGCGTTTACAATGAGCAGTTCCTC. It translates to CSVQETSVYNEQFL.

With respect to this clonotype: This may be a read error, as it is one base from a much larger clone. The rearrangement joins TRBV7-2 to TRBJ2-5, with TRBD2 identical over 9 bases. Unmatched junction bases numbered 10, after V lost 7 bases and J lost 7 bases. CDR1 SGHTA and CDR2 FQGNSA come from the germline V gene. This CDR3 comprises 14 residues. As DNA, the CDR3 is TGTGCCAGCACCTCTAGCGGGATCGCGGTGACCCAGTACTTC. This gives the protein CASTSSGIAVTQYF.

This clonotype has at least ten counts. The chain employs TRBV19 and TRBJ2-1; 9 bases map to TRBD2. The CDR3 spans 16 residues. The germline CDR1 and CDR2 sequences are LNHDA and SQIVND (reference sequence). Germline trimming cut 3 bases from V and 7 bases from J; bases unmatched to any gene: 10. CDR3 DNA sequence: TGTGCCAGTAGTATGACTAGCGGTGGTGGGGTAAATGAGCAGTTCTTC. Protein: CASSMTSGGGVNEQFF.